This T cell receptor beta chain came from a study of shared clonotypes between healthy human individuals. Overall study context: Each donor's CD8 memory used one plate, CD8 naive two, each CD4 subset three.

Per germline, CDR1 SGHAT and CDR2 FQNNGV. This CDR3 is 16 amino acids long. With 4 bases clipped from V and 1 base from J, the junction kept 8 bases outside the gene matches. Splitting of each subset's genomic DNA was done evenly across several immunoSEQ plates. Only in-frame clones appear in the TCRdb table, and some are missing; sequencing was by immunoSEQ multiplex PCR. The data show about 2 million clones, 85% to 95% seen once. Naive CD8 populations comprised CD45RO-negative cells positively selected for CCR7, excluding terminally differentiated effector memory CD45RA+ cells. This clonotype was obtained from a man between 18 and 29 years old in good health. The sample was naive CD8+ T cells sorted from blood. The V call is TRBV11-2, the J call TRBJ2-7, with 9 bases fitting TRBD1. The CDR3 DNA follows: TGTGCCAGCAGCTCGGGGCGGGGGACAGGGTCCTACGAGCAGTACTTC. It codes for CASSSGRGTGSYEQYF.